Listed below are T cell receptor beta chains from one sample, sequenced in a study of PD-1 blockade in classical Hodgkin lymphoma. Generated by immunoSEQ multiplex PCR, the TCRdb table keeps only in-frame clones and is missing some. The profile shows some 70,000 clones, 93% of them singletons. Sequencing input: peripheral blood mononuclear cells (PBMCs). The receptors originated from a human donor with classical Hodgkin lymphoma. Both conserved end residues are part of each CDR3. A D gene is named only where the DNA matches it firmly. Only part of the rows carry a size: once, few, many, or a class if the clone is expanded.

j_call | d_call | v_call | clone_size | cdr3_aa | cdr3_nt
TRBJ1-2 | TRBD1 | TRBV19 | NA | CAGILRTGGNYGYTF | TGTGCCGGTATCCTAAGGACAGGGGGGAACTATGGCTACACCTTC
TRBJ2-7 | NA | TRBV27 | NA | CASSLGPVGYEQYF | TGTGCCAGCAGTTTAGGCCCCGTGGGCTACGAGCAGTACTTC
TRBJ1-2 | NA | TRBV15 | NA | CATSRDSGGESYGYTF | TGTGCCACCAGCAGAGATTCGGGGGGCGAATCCTATGGCTACACCTTC
TRBJ1-3 | NA | TRBV7-2 | NA | CASSPMGHNSGNTIYF | TGTGCCAGCAGCCCTATGGGTCATAACTCTGGAAACACCATATATTTT
TRBJ1-2 | NA | TRBV5-4 | NA | CASSFFRPQGSYGYTF | TGTGCCAGCAGCTTTTTCCGACCACAGGGATCCTATGGCTACACCTTC
TRBJ2-7 | NA | TRBV4-3 | NA | CASSQSPSTGYEQYF | TGCGCCAGCAGCCAATCCCCTAGTACGGGCTACGAGCAGTACTTC
TRBJ1-2 | NA | TRBV27 | NA | CASSLSSGSNYGYTF | TGTGCCAGCAGTTTATCTTCAGGGTCTAACTATGGCTACACCTTC
TRBJ2-5 | TRBD1 | TRBV7-9 | NA | CASRTGPQETQYF | TGTGCCAGCAGGACAGGGCCCCAAGAGACCCAGTACTTC
TRBJ2-5 | NA | TRBV2 | NA | CASSGGTLETQYF | TGTGCCAGCAGTGGGGGGACTCTAGAGACCCAGTACTTC
TRBJ1-4 | NA | TRBV20-1 | NA | CSARIREKLFF | TGCAGTGCTAGAATCAGAGAAAAACTGTTTTTT
TRBJ1-4 | TRBD1 | TRBV7-9 | NA | CASSLDLQGLVEKLFF | TGTGCCAGCAGCTTAGACCTACAGGGGTTGGTTGAAAAACTGTTTTTT
TRBJ1-2 | NA | TRBV7-2 | NA | CASSLAEGRGGYTF | TGTGCCAGCAGCTTAGCCGAAGGTCGAGGTGGCTACACCTTC
TRBJ2-2 | TRBD1 | TRBV19 | few | CASRLTGGTGELFF | TGTGCCAGTAGACTGACAGGGGGCACCGGGGAGCTGTTTTTT
TRBJ2-1 | NA | TRBV5-4 | NA | CASSLRLGEQFF | TGTGCCAGCAGCTTGAGACTAGGTGAGCAGTTCTTC
TRBJ1-4 | TRBD1 | TRBV25-1 | NA | CASTRTQGANEKLFF | TGTGCCAGCACCCGAACACAGGGGGCTAATGAAAAACTGTTTTTT
TRBJ1-4 | NA | TRBV9 | once | CASSVGSAGPLEKLFF | TGTGCCAGCAGCGTAGGATCGGCAGGGCCTCTTGAAAAACTGTTTTTT
TRBJ1-2 | NA | TRBV7-9 | NA | CASSLGAGRPNYGYTF | TGTGCCAGCAGCTTAGGCGCGGGTCGCCCCAACTATGGCTACACCTTC
TRBJ2-3 | NA | TRBV28 | NA | CASSLPLWVPNSTDTQYF | TGTGCCAGCAGTTTACCCCTCTGGGTGCCCAATAGCACAGATACGCAGTATTTT
TRBJ2-3 | NA | TRBV5-6 | NA | CASSQFRNFADTQYF | TGTGCCAGCAGCCAGTTCAGGAATTTCGCAGATACGCAGTATTTT
TRBJ2-1 | NA | TRBV29-1 | NA | CSVLVGRLDEQFF | TGCAGCGTTCTAGTAGGTCGGTTAGATGAGCAGTTCTTC
TRBJ2-6 | NA | TRBV15 | NA | CATSSPTRSGANVLTF | TGTGCCACCAGCAGCCCGACTAGGTCTGGGGCCAACGTCCTGACTTTC
TRBJ1-4 | TRBD1 | TRBV28 | NA | CASRKTGLTTNEKLFF | TGTGCCAGCAGGAAGACAGGGCTTACAACTAATGAAAAACTGTTTTTT
TRBJ2-3 | TRBD2 | TRBV7-6 | NA | CASSSSGEATDTQYF | TGTGCCAGCAGCTCTAGCGGGGAGGCAACAGATACGCAGTATTTT
TRBJ2-1 | NA | TRBV5-6 | NA | CASSFSRGNEQFF | TGTGCCAGCAGCTTCTCGAGGGGGAATGAGCAGTTCTTC
TRBJ2-7 | NA | TRBV9 | NA | CASSPRGADPYEQYF | TGTGCCAGCAGCCCCCGGGGGGCCGACCCCTACGAGCAGTACTTC
TRBJ2-7 | NA | TRBV29-1 | NA | CSVSQSILYEQYF | TGCAGCGTTTCCCAGTCTATTCTCTACGAGCAGTACTTC
TRBJ2-7 | NA | TRBV6-6 | NA | CASNLQGGSYEQYF | TGTGCCAGCAACCTCCAAGGGGGTTCCTACGAGCAGTACTTC
TRBJ2-2 | TRBD1 | TRBV4-1 | NA | CASSQTGAPGTGELFF | TGCGCCAGCAGTCAAACAGGGGCTCCGGGAACCGGGGAGCTGTTTTTT
TRBJ2-7 | TRBD1 | TRBV14 | NA | CASSHPRDRADYEQYF | TGTGCCAGCAGCCACCCCCGGGACAGGGCTGATTACGAGCAGTACTTC
TRBJ2-7 | TRBD2 | TRBV27 | NA | CASSLKAPASGYSYEQYF | TGTGCCAGCAGTTTAAAGGCCCCAGCTAGCGGCTACTCCTACGAGCAGTACTTC
TRBJ2-7 | TRBD2 | TRBV5-4 | NA | CASSSYRLASSYEQYF | TGTGCCAGCAGCTCGTATCGACTAGCGTCCTCCTACGAGCAGTACTTC
TRBJ1-3 | NA | TRBV25-1 | NA | CASSDRKRPSGNTIYF | TGTGCCAGCAGTGATCGGAAGCGCCCCTCTGGAAACACCATATATTTT
TRBJ2-7 | TRBD1 | TRBV29-1 | NA | CSVGTGGFEQYF | TGCAGCGTGGGGACAGGGGGCTTCGAGCAGTACTTC
TRBJ1-2 | TRBD1 | TRBV28 | NA | CASTSGQGRFFSYGYTF | TGTGCCAGCACCTCGGGACAGGGGCGATTTTTTAGCTATGGCTACACCTTC
TRBJ2-7 | TRBD2 | TRBV7-2 | NA | CASSLISGSYYEQYF | TGTGCCAGCAGCTTAATTAGCGGGAGTTATTACGAGCAGTACTTC
TRBJ1-2 | NA | TRBV6-6 | once | CASSKDRSSYTF | TGTGCCAGCAGCAAAGACAGATCCTCCTACACCTTC
TRBJ2-1 | TRBD2 | TRBV28 | once | CASRPRTSGTNEQFF | TGTGCCAGCAGGCCCCGGACTAGCGGGACCAATGAGCAGTTCTTC
TRBJ2-3 | NA | TRBV5-1 | NA | CASSSTGDTDTQYF | TGCGCCAGCAGCTCGACAGGAGACACAGATACGCAGTATTTT
TRBJ1-5 | NA | TRBV7-2 | NA | CASSLATNQPQHF | TGTGCCAGCAGCTTAGCCACAAATCAGCCCCAGCATTTT
TRBJ1-1 | NA | TRBV7-9 | NA | CASSLGKEDTEAFF | TGTGCCAGCAGCTTAGGGAAAGAGGACACTGAAGCTTTCTTT
TRBJ2-7 | NA | TRBV5-4 | NA | CASSSGSYEQYF | TGTGCCAGCAGCTCGGGGTCCTACGAGCAGTACTTC
TRBJ2-1 | TRBD2 | TRBV6-6 | NA | CASSYQRDDNEQFF | TGTGCCAGCAGTTATCAGCGGGACGACAATGAGCAGTTCTTC
TRBJ1-5 | TRBD1 | TRBV6-5 | NA | CASSPDRASNQPQHF | TGTGCCAGCAGCCCGGACAGGGCAAGCAATCAGCCCCAGCATTTT
TRBJ1-5 | NA | TRBV6-1 | NA | CAGQTANQPQHF | TGTGCCGGCCAGACGGCAAATCAGCCCCAGCATTTT
TRBJ1-3 | NA | TRBV30 | NA | CAWSAGSGNTIYF | TGTGCCTGGAGTGCTGGATCTGGAAACACCATATATTTT
TRBJ2-7 | NA | TRBV21-1 | once | CASSKRRGATAGGTYEQYF | TGTGCCAGCAGCAAAAGGCGGGGGGCGACGGCGGGAGGAACCTACGAGCAGTACTTC
TRBJ1-3 | NA | TRBV10-3 | once | CAIRQAGNTIYF | TGTGCCATCAGGCAGGCTGGAAACACCATATATTTT
TRBJ2-7 | TRBD2 | TRBV7-2 | NA | CASSPGLAGAYEQYF | TGTGCCAGCAGCCCCGGACTAGCGGGAGCCTACGAGCAGTACTTC
TRBJ2-1 | NA | TRBV18 | NA | CASSPRPQSYNEQFF | TGTGCCAGCTCGCCCCGCCCCCAATCCTACAATGAGCAGTTCTTC
TRBJ2-5 | NA | TRBV28 | NA | CASSRPYLGQETQYF | TGTGCCAGCAGCCGTCCATATCTAGGCCAAGAGACCCAGTACTTC
TRBJ1-3 | NA | TRBV5-1 | NA | CASSALQGSGNTIYF | TGCGCCAGCAGCGCCCTCCAGGGCTCTGGAAACACCATATATTTT
TRBJ2-3 | NA | TRBV5-6 | NA | CASSFLGVTTDTQYF | TGTGCCAGCAGCTTTTTGGGAGTCACTACAGATACGCAGTATTTT
TRBJ2-3 | TRBD1 | TRBV2 | NA | CASSPDRATDTQYF | TGTGCCAGCAGCCCGGACAGGGCAACAGATACGCAGTATTTT